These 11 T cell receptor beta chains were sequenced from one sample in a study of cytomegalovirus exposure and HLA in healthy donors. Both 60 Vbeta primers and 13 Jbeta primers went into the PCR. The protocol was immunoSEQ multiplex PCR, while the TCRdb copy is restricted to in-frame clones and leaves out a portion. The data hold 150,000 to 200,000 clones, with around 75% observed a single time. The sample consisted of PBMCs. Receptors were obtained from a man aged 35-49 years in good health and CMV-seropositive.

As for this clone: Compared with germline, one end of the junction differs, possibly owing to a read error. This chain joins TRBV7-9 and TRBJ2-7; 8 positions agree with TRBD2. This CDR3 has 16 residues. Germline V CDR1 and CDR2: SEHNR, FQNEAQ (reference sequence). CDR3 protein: CSSSFGSGGPPYEQYF. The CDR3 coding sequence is TGTTCCAGCAGCTTTGGAAGCGGGGGACCTCCCTACGAGCAGTACTTC.

The CDR3 region has the DNA TGTGCCAGCAGTTACTCTGCGGGGGGTGGGATCAATGAGCAGTTCTTC. As protein: CASSYSAGGGINEQFF. The chain has TRBV6-5 and TRBJ2-1, with 8 positions matching TRBD2. This CDR3 is built from 16 residues. The V and J ends lost 0 bases and 6 bases, in that order; junction bases with no gene match: 7. Germline V gene sequence: CDR1 MNHEY, CDR2 SVGAGI.

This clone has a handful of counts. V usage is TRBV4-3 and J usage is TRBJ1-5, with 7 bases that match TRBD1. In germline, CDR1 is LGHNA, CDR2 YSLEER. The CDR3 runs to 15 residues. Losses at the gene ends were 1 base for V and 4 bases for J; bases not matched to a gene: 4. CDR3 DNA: TGCGCCAGCAGCCAAGGGACAGGAGGGAATCAGCCCCAGCATTTT. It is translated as CASSQGTGGNQPQHF.

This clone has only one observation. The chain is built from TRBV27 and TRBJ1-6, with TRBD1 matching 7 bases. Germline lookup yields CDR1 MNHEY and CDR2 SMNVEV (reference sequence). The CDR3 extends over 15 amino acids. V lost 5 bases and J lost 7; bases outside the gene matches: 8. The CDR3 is CASSPQGGTNSPLHF. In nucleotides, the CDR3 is TGTGCCAGCAGTCCCCAGGGGGGAACGAATTCACCCCTCCACTTT.

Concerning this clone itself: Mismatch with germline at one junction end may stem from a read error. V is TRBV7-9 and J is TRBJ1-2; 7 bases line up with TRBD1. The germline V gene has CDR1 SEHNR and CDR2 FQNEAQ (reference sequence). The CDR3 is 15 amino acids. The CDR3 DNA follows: TGTTCCAGCAGCTTAGGGGGACAGCTTCTCTATGGCTACACCTTC. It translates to CSSSLGGQLLYGYTF.

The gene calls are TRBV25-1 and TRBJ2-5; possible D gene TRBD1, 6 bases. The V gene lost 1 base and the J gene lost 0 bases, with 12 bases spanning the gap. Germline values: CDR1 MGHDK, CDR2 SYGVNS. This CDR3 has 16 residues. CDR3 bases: TGTGCCAGCAGTGAATTTGGGGGCTCGTACCAAGAGACCCAGTACTTC. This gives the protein CASSEFGGSYQETQYF.

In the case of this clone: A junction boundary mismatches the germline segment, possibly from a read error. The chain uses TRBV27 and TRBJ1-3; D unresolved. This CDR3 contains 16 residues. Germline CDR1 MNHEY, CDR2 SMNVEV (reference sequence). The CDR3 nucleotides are TGTGCCGGCAGTTTATCCGCTTACAACTCTGGAAACACCATATATTTT. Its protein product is CAGSLSAYNSGNTIYF.

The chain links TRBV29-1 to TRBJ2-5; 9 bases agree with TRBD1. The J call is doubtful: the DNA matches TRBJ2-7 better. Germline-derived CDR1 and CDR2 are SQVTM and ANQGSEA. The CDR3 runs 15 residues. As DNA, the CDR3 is TGCAGCGTTTTCAGATCCGGGACAGGGTCCTACGAGCAGTACTTC. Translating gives CSVFRSGTGSYEQYF.

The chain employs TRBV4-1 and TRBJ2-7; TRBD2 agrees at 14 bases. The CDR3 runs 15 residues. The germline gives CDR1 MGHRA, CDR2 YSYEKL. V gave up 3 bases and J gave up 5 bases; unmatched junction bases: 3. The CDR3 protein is CASSQTSGGVNEQYF. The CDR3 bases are TGCGCCAGCAGCCAGACTAGCGGGGGGGTGAACGAGCAGTACTTC.

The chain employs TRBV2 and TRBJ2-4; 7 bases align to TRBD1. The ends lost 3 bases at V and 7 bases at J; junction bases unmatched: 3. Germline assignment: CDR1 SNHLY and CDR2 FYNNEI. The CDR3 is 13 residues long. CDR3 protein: CASSEGRGNIQYF. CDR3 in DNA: TGTGCCAGCAGTGAGGGCAGGGGGAACATTCAGTACTTC.

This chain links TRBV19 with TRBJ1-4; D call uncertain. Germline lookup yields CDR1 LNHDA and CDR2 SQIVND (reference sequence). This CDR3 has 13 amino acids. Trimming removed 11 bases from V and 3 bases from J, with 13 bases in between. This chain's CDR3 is CAAAPGSNEKLFF. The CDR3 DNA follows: TGTGCCGCAGCCCCGGGTTCTAATGAAAAACTGTTTTTT.